Listed below are T cell receptor beta chains from one sample, sequenced in a study of OX40 agonist ivuxolimab in advanced cancers. The repertoire was sequenced with immunoSEQ multiplex PCR; TCRdb's copy has only in-frame clones and lacks some. The table shows about 79,000 clones, with approximately 91% occurring only once. Here the sequenced sample was CD4+ or CD8+ T cells sorted from blood, taken in a trial of the OX40 agonist ivuxolimab. The receptor set was obtained from an adult with an advanced solid tumor such as melanoma, head and neck, liver or kidney cancer. The conserved cysteine and the conserved F or W are not part of the CDR3 here.

J: TRBJ1-2
V: TRBV10-2
CDR3: ASARDGNYGYT

J: TRBJ2-3
V: TRBV20-1
CDR3: SIFRIPTQY

J: TRBJ2-7
V: TRBV25-1
CDR3: ASSGTSYEQY

J: TRBJ2-4
V: TRBV7-2
CDR3: ASSSPGFLAKNIQY

J: TRBJ2-6
V: TRBV18
CDR3: ASSQTGPGANVLT

J: TRBJ1-2
V: TRBV7-8
CDR3: ASTPGVYYGYT

J: TRBJ2-5
V: TRBV19
CDR3: ASSIDRDSKGGTQY

J: TRBJ1-1
V: TRBV6-1
CDR3: ASSEWGTEAF

J: TRBJ1-1
V: TRBV7-3
CDR3: ASSAANTEAF

J: TRBJ2-1
V: TRBV11-3
CDR3: ASSSSGAHNEQF

J: TRBJ1-2
V: TRBV14
CDR3: ASSQAANYGYT

J: TRBJ2-3
V: TRBV28
CDR3: ASNPRDTDTQY

J: TRBJ1-1
V: TRBV5-1
CDR3: ASSLVGTGLNTEAF

J: TRBJ2-7
V: TRBV7-6
CDR3: ASATGEVYEQY

J: TRBJ1-1
V: TRBV11-2
CDR3: ASSLAGGLNTEAF

J: TRBJ1-3
V: TRBV9
CDR3: ASSLQDASSGNTIY

J: TRBJ2-7
V: TRBV30
CDR3: AWSVVVGSYEQY

J: TRBJ1-5
V: TRBV2
CDR3: ASKTDSNQPQH

J: TRBJ2-7
V: TRBV6-1
CDR3: ASSEAGAPNEQY

J: TRBJ2-7
V: TRBV28
CDR3: ASRMYRRTQYEQY

J: TRBJ1-1
V: TRBV19
CDR3: ASSIDGWGTEAF

J: TRBJ1-5
V: TRBV6-1
CDR3: ASRRTADSNQPQH

J: TRBJ1-5
V: TRBV6-6
CDR3: ASQTQGQGVQPQH